The source of this T cell receptor (beta chain) is a study of blood T cell repertoires in COVID-19. Study background: COVID-19 samples from acute and convalescent phases originated in the United States, Italy and Spain. PBMCs, B-cell-depleted T cells, or T cells were the source of the cDNA or gDNA that made up the material.

Germline lookup yields CDR1 LGHNA and CDR2 YSLEER. The CDR3 consists of 15 residues. The V and J ends lost 5 bases and 4 bases, in that order; junction bases with no gene match: 8. Authors' analysis steps: Nucleated cell counts were estimated from reference gene primer amplification. The data were produced by immunoSEQ multiplex PCR, yet TCRdb's version contains in-frame clones alone and is incomplete. V and J calls and clone size follow that table, whereas D and trimming were derived from the DNA. The top ten hold less than 20% of the sample, which has 15,000 to 20,000 clones, approximately 90% seen once.

The chain recombines TRBV4-3 with TRBJ2-5; 9 nucleotides match TRBD2. The sequenced sample consisted of peripheral blood. This receptor was identified in a man aged 50-60 years with active COVID-19. CDR3 DNA: TGCGCCAGCAGCGCAGCGGGCGGGAGGGGAGAGACCCAGTACTTC. Amino acid sequence: CASSAAGGRGETQYF.